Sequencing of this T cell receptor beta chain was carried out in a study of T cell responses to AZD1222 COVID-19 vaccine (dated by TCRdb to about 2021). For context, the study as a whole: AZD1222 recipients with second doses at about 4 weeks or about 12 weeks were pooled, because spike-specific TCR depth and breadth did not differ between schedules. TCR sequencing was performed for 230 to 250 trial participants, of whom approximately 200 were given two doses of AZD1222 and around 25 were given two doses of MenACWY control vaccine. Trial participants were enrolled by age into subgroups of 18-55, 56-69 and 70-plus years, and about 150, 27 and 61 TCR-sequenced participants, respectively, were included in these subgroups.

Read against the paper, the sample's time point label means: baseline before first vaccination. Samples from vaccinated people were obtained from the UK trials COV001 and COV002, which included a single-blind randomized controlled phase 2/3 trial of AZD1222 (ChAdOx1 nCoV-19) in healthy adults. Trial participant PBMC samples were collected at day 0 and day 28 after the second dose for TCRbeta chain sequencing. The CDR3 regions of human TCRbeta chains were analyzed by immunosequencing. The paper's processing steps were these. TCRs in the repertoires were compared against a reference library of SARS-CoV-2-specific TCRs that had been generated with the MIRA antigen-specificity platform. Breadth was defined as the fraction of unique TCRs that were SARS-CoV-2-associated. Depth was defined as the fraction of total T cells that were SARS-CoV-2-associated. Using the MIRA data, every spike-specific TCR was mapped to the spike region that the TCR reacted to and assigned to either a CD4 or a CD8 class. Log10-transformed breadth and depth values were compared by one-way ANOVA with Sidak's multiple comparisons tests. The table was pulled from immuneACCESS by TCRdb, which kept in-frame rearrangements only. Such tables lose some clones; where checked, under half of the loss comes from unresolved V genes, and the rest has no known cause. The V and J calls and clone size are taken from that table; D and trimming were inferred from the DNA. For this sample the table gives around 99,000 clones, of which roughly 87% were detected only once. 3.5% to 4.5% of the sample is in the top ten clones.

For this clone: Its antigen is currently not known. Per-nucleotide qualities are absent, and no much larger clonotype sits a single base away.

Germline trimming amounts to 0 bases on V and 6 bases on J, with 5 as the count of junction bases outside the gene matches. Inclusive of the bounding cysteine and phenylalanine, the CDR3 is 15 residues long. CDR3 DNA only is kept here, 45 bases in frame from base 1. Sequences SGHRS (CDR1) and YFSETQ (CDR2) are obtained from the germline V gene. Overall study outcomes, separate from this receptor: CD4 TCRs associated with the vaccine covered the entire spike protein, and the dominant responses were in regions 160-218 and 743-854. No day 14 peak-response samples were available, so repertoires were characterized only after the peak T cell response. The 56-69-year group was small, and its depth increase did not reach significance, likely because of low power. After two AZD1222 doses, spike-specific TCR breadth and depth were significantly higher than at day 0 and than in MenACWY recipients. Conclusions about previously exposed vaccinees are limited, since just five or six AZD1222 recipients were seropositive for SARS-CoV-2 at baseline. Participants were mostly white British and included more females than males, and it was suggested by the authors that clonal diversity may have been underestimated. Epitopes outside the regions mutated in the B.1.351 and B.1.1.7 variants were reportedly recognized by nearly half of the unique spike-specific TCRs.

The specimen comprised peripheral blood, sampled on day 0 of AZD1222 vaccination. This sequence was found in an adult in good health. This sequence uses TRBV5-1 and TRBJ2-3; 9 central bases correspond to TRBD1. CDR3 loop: CASSLGDREGDTQYF. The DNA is TGCGCCAGCAGCTTGGGGGACAGGGAAGGGGATACGCAGTATTTT.